The rows below give T cell receptor beta chains drawn from one sample of a study of radiation and T cells in renal cell carcinoma. Clones were read by immunoSEQ multiplex PCR, and TCRdb kept only the in-frame ones, dropping some. The table has over 120,000 clones, about 86% seen once. Sequencing used blood, obtained from a patient whose treatment included radiotherapy and nephrectomy. The receptors shown here come from a woman between 45 and 65 years old with renal cell carcinoma. The CDR3 runs from the conserved cysteine through the conserved F or W. The order of the fields is clone size, V gene, J gene, D gene, CDR3 DNA, CDR3 protein. D genes are given only for firm matches. Where a row states a size, it is once, few, many or the class of an expanded clone; other rows omit it.

clone size: .; V gene: TRBV4-2; J gene: TRBJ1-1; D gene: TRBD1; CDR3 DNA: TGTGCCAGCAGCCAAGAATATTCAGGGGGCAACACTGAAGCTTTCTTT; CDR3 protein: CASSQEYSGGNTEAFF
clone size: .; V gene: TRBV5-6; J gene: TRBJ2-3; D gene: .; CDR3 DNA: TGTGCCAGCAGCCCGAGAGCCAGGAGCACAGATACGCAGTATTTT; CDR3 protein: CASSPRARSTDTQYF
clone size: .; V gene: TRBV7-9; J gene: TRBJ1-5; D gene: .; CDR3 DNA: TGTGCCAGCAGCTTAGCCGGGGATAGCAATCAGCCCCAGCATTTT; CDR3 protein: CASSLAGDSNQPQHF
clone size: once; V gene: TRBV7-6; J gene: TRBJ2-7; D gene: TRBD1; CDR3 DNA: TGTGCCAGCAGCACACTCCGGGACAGATTCTACGAGCAGTACTTC; CDR3 protein: CASSTLRDRFYEQYF
clone size: .; V gene: TRBV5-1; J gene: TRBJ1-1; D gene: .; CDR3 DNA: TGCGCCAGCAGCTTACGGGAGGACGGGGATGAAGCTTTCTTT; CDR3 protein: CASSLREDGDEAFF
clone size: .; V gene: TRBV4-3; J gene: TRBJ1-1; D gene: .; CDR3 DNA: TGCGCCAGCAGCCAAGATCCTACGGAGGATCAGCGCGACACTGAAGCTTTCTTT; CDR3 protein: CASSQDPTEDQRDTEAFF
clone size: .; V gene: TRBV7-2; J gene: TRBJ2-5; D gene: .; CDR3 DNA: TGTGCCAGCAGCTTAGACCGCTCGGAGACCCAGTACTTC; CDR3 protein: CASSLDRSETQYF
clone size: .; V gene: TRBV27; J gene: TRBJ1-2; D gene: TRBD1; CDR3 DNA: TGTGCCAGCAGTTTGGGGACAGGGGCTCGAGGTGGCTACACCTTC; CDR3 protein: CASSLGTGARGGYTF
clone size: .; V gene: TRBV23-1; J gene: TRBJ2-3; D gene: TRBD2; CDR3 DNA: TGCGCCAGCAGTCACTCTAGCGGGGGGGAGAGCACAGATACGCAGTATTTT; CDR3 protein: CASSHSSGGESTDTQYF
clone size: .; V gene: TRBV5-1; J gene: TRBJ1-1; D gene: .; CDR3 DNA: TGCGCCAGCAGCGTGACAGTTGGCACTGAAGCTTTCTTT; CDR3 protein: CASSVTVGTEAFF
clone size: .; V gene: TRBV5-1; J gene: TRBJ2-2; D gene: TRBD2; CDR3 DNA: TGCGCCAGCAGACGCGCTAGCGGGAACACCGGGGAGCTGTTTTTT; CDR3 protein: CASRRASGNTGELFF
clone size: .; V gene: TRBV15; J gene: TRBJ2-1; D gene: TRBD1; CDR3 DNA: TGTGCCACCAGCAGAAACCGACCAGGGGGGCAGTTCTTC; CDR3 protein: CATSRNRPGGQFF
clone size: .; V gene: TRBV28; J gene: TRBJ1-5; D gene: TRBD1; CDR3 DNA: TGTGCCAGCAGAACCCCCCGGGACAGGGTCTATCGGCCCCAGCATTTT; CDR3 protein: CASRTPRDRVYRPQHF
clone size: .; V gene: TRBV5-5; J gene: TRBJ1-1; D gene: .; CDR3 DNA: TGTGCCAGCAGCTACGGGATAGGGGAGAACACTGAAGCTTTCTTT; CDR3 protein: CASSYGIGENTEAFF
clone size: .; V gene: TRBV4-1; J gene: TRBJ2-7; D gene: TRBD1; CDR3 DNA: TGCGCCAGCAGCTACTACTGGACAGGCTACGAGCAGTACTTC; CDR3 protein: CASSYYWTGYEQYF
clone size: .; V gene: TRBV5-4; J gene: TRBJ2-7; D gene: .; CDR3 DNA: TGTGCCAGCAGCTTGGGGGGACCCGACCCCTACGAGCAGTACTTC; CDR3 protein: CASSLGGPDPYEQYF
clone size: once; V gene: TRBV6-6; J gene: TRBJ2-2; D gene: .; CDR3 DNA: TGTGCCAGCAGTCGGACCCCGAGGACCGGGGAGCTGTTTTTT; CDR3 protein: CASSRTPRTGELFF
clone size: .; V gene: TRBV5-1; J gene: TRBJ2-7; D gene: TRBD1; CDR3 DNA: TGCGCCAGCAGCATTCGGACAGGTTTGGGCTACGAGCAGTACTTC; CDR3 protein: CASSIRTGLGYEQYF
clone size: .; V gene: TRBV14; J gene: TRBJ2-5; D gene: .; CDR3 DNA: TGTGCCAGCAGCCCACAGGGTTTGGTGAAGACCCAGTACTTC; CDR3 protein: CASSPQGLVKTQYF
clone size: .; V gene: TRBV5-6; J gene: TRBJ1-5; D gene: .; CDR3 DNA: TGTGCCAGCAGCTGGGGGAGCAATCAGCCCCAGCATTTT; CDR3 protein: CASSWGSNQPQHF
clone size: few; V gene: TRBV28; J gene: TRBJ1-5; D gene: .; CDR3 DNA: TGTGCCAGCAGTTGGGGCAATCAGCCCCAGCATTTT; CDR3 protein: CASSWGNQPQHF
clone size: .; V gene: TRBV5-6; J gene: TRBJ1-2; D gene: .; CDR3 DNA: TGTGCCAGCAGCTCCTTGTATGGCTACACCTTC; CDR3 protein: CASSSLYGYTF
clone size: .; V gene: TRBV6-6; J gene: TRBJ1-2; D gene: .; CDR3 DNA: TGTGCCAGCAGTTACGGACGGGAGGGGTATGGCTACACCTTC; CDR3 protein: CASSYGREGYGYTF
clone size: .; V gene: TRBV9; J gene: TRBJ2-5; D gene: .; CDR3 DNA: TGTGCCAGCAGCGTAGCCGGGGGATCGGGGGTAGAGACCCAGTACTTC; CDR3 protein: CASSVAGGSGVETQYF
clone size: .; V gene: TRBV27; J gene: TRBJ2-1; D gene: .; CDR3 DNA: TGTGCCAGCAGTTTAAGGTCCAGAATCTACAATGAGCAGTTCTTC; CDR3 protein: CASSLRSRIYNEQFF
clone size: once; V gene: TRBV27; J gene: TRBJ2-7; D gene: .; CDR3 DNA: TGTGCCAGCAGCCCCAACCCCCCCGGGGAGTCGTGGTACGAGCAGTACTTC; CDR3 protein: CASSPNPPGESWYEQYF
clone size: .; V gene: TRBV11-2; J gene: TRBJ2-7; D gene: .; CDR3 DNA: TGTGCCAGCAGCTTAGACCGCCGCTTCTGGCAGTACTTC; CDR3 protein: CASSLDRRFWQYF
clone size: .; V gene: TRBV28; J gene: TRBJ1-3; D gene: .; CDR3 DNA: TGTGCCAGCAGTGCCGGGGGGGGTTTGGGAAACACCATATATTTT; CDR3 protein: CASSAGGGLGNTIYF
clone size: .; V gene: TRBV14; J gene: TRBJ1-6; D gene: .; CDR3 DNA: TGTGCCAGCAGCCAAGATAGGGGACTTAATTCACCCCTCCACTTT; CDR3 protein: CASSQDRGLNSPLHF
clone size: .; V gene: TRBV7-6; J gene: TRBJ2-7; D gene: TRBD2; CDR3 DNA: TGTGCCAGCAGCTTAGAAGGGGGACTAGGAGGTGGGGAGCAGTACTTC; CDR3 protein: CASSLEGGLGGGEQYF
clone size: few; V gene: TRBV19; J gene: TRBJ1-1; D gene: .; CDR3 DNA: TGTGCCAGTAGTCCCATCGGGAGCGGTGGTCATTACACTGAAGCTTTCTTT; CDR3 protein: CASSPIGSGGHYTEAFF
clone size: once; V gene: TRBV11-1; J gene: TRBJ1-6; D gene: .; CDR3 DNA: TGTGCCAGCAGCTTTCCCGGGACATCGGGAGAGGGCTATAATTCACCCCTCCACTTT; CDR3 protein: CASSFPGTSGEGYNSPLHF